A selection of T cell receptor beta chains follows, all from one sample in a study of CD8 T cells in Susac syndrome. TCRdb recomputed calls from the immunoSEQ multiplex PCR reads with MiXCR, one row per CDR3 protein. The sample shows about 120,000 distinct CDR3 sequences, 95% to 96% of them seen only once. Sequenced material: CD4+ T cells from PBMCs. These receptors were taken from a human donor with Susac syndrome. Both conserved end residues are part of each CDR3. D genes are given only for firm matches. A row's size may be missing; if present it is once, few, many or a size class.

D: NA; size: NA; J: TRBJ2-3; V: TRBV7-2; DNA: TGTGCCAGCAGCCGGGACATCACAGATACGCAGTATTTT; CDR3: CASSRDITDTQYF
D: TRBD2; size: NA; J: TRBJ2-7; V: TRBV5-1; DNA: TGCGCCAGCAGCGCCGGGACTAGCGAATCCTACGAGCAGTACTTC; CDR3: CASSAGTSESYEQYF
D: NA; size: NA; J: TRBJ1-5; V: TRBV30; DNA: TGTGCCTGGAGCTCACACATCAGGGGGCCCCAGCATTTT; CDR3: CAWSSHIRGPQHF
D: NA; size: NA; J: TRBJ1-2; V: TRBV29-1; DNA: TGCAGCGTAGCTCCGGCCCCCGGCCTCACCTTC; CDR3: CSVAPAPGLTF
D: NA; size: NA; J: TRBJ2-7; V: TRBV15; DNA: TGTGCCACCAGCAGAGATGGCGGGGAGCAGTACTTC; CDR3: CATSRDGGEQYF
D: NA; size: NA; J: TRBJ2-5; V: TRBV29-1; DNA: TGCAGCGTTGTGGGCAGGGGAGGCGAGACCCAGTACTTC; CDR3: CSVVGRGGETQYF
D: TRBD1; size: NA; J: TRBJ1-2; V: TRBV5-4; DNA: TGTGCCAGCAGCTTTGGGGACAGGGACTATGGCTACACCTTC; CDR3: CASSFGDRDYGYTF
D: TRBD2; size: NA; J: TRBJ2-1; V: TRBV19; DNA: TGTGCCAGCTCTACTAGCGGGAGATCGGCTGAGCAGTTCTTC; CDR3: CASSTSGRSAEQFF
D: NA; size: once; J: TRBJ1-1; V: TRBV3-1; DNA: TGTGCCAGCAGCCAACGCTCCGGGGGCACTGAAGCTTTCTTT; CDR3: CASSQRSGGTEAFF
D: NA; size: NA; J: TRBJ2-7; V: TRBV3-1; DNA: TGTGCCAGCAGCCAAGGCGGCCACGAGCAGTACTTC; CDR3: CASSQGGHEQYF
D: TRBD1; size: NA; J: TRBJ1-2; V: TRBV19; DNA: TGTGCCAGTAGTCCGACAGGGTATGGCTATGGCTACACCTTC; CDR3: CASSPTGYGYGYTF
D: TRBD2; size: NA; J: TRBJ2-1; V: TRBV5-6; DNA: TGTGCCAGCAGCTCGGGACTAGCGGGAGCTTTGCGCAATGAGCAGTTCTTC; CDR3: CASSSGLAGALRNEQFF
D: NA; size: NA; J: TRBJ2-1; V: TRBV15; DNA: TGTGCCACCAGCAGGGCCCCCACTAGCCTCAATGAGCAGTTCTTC; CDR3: CATSRAPTSLNEQFF
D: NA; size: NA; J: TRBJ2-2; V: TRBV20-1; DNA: TGCAGTGCCCGCCCGACGGGACTTACCGGGGAGCTGTTTTTT; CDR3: CSARPTGLTGELFF
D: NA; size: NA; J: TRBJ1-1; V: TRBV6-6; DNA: TGTGCCAGCATCTCGGGGGGTGGTAGGAACACTGAAGCTTTCTTT; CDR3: CASISGGGRNTEAFF
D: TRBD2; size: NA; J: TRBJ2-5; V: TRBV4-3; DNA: TGCGCCAGCAGCCAAGAGCCCTCGGGTGCGGGAGGGCCCCAGACCCAGTACTTC; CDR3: CASSQEPSGAGGPQTQYF
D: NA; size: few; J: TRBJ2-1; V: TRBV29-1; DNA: TGCAGCGTTGGGGCTAGATACAATGAGCAGTTCTTC; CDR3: CSVGARYNEQFF
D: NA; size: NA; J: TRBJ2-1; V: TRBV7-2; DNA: TGTGCCAGCAGCGGGCAGGCGGGGCCCAATGAGCAGTTCTTC; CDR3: CASSGQAGPNEQFF
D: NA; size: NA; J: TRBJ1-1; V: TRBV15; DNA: TGTGCCACTAAACCCGAGCGACCGTACACTGAAGCTTTCTTT; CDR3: CATKPERPYTEAFF
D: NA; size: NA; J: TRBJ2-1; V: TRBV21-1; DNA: TGTGCCAGCAGCCCCCGGGGACCTCGGCCTTACAATGAGCAGTTCTTC; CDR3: CASSPRGPRPYNEQFF
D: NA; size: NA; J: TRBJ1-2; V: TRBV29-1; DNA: TGCAGCGTGAAAATGGACAGCCAAATGGGTGGCTACACCTTC; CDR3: CSVKMDSQMGGYTF
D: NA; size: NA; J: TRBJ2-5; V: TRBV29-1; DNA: TGCAGCTCCCGAGGGGGTAAAGAGACCCAGTACTTC; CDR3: CSSRGGKETQYF
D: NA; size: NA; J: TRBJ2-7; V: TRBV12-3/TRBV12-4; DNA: TGTGCCAGCAGCACCCAGGACCGTTTATACGAGCAGTACTTC; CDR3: CASSTQDRLYEQYF
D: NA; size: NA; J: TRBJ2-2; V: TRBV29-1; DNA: TGCAGCGTTGAGGCTCAGGGGACCGGGGAGCTGTTTTTT; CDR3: CSVEAQGTGELFF
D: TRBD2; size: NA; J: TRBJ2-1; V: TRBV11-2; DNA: TGTGCCAGCAGTCTCCTCCTCCGGCGGGAGGGTGTATACAATGAGCAGTTCTTC; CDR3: CASSLLLRREGVYNEQFF
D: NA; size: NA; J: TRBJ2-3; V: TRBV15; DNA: TGTGCCACCAGCAGAGATCTAGCAAGTCTAGCAGATACGCAGTATTTT; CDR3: CATSRDLASLADTQYF
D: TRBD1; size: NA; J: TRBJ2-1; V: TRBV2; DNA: TGTGCCAGCGCGAATGGACAGGGGGCTGGCGGGAGGGACAATGAGCAGTTCTTC; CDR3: CASANGQGAGGRDNEQFF
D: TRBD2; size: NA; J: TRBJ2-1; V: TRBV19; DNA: TGTGCCAGTAGTACAGGACTAGCGGGAGGGGGAGAGCAGTTCTTC; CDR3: CASSTGLAGGGEQFF
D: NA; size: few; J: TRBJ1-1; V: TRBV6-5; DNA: TGTGCCAGCAGTTACTCGCCAGGGGTCGTTCTCGAAGCTTTCTTT; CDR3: CASSYSPGVVLEAFF
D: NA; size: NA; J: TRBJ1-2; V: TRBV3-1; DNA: TGTGCCAGCAGCCATACGAAGGGTCGCGGCTACACCTTC; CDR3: CASSHTKGRGYTF
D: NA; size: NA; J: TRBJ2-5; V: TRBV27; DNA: TGTGCCAGCAGTTTATCCTGGACGGACCAAGAGACCCAGTACTTC; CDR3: CASSLSWTDQETQYF
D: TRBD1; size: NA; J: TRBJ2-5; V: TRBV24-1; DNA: TGTGCCACCAGAAGGACAGGGTCAGAGACCCAGTACTTC; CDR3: CATRRTGSETQYF
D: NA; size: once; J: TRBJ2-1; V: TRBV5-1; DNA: TGCGCCAGCAGCCGAAGCGGTACTAACTCCTACAATGAGCAGTTCTTC; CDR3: CASSRSGTNSYNEQFF
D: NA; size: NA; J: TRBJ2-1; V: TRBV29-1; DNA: TGCAGCGTTGGGGCCCGGGAAGAGCAGTTCTTC; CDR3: CSVGAREEQFF
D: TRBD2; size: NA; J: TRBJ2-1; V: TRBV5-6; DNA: TGTGCCAGCAGCTTAGGACTAGGGTCCCCCTACAATGAGCAGTTCTTC; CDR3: CASSLGLGSPYNEQFF
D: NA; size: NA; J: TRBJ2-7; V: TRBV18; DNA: TGTGCCAGCTCACCGGAAGCTGGACAGTCCTACGAGCAGTACTTC; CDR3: CASSPEAGQSYEQYF
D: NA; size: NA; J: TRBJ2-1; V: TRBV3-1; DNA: TGTGCCAGCAGCCAAGAACCCCAGAGTTGGAATGAGCAGTTCTTC; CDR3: CASSQEPQSWNEQFF
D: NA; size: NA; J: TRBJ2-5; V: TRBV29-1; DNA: TGCAGCGTGGGGGGTCCTGGAGGGGGACAAGAGACCCAGTACTTC; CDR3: CSVGGPGGGQETQYF
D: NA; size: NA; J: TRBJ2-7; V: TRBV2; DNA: TGTGCCAGCACTCAACAAGGTCCCTACGAGCAGTACTTC; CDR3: CASTQQGPYEQYF